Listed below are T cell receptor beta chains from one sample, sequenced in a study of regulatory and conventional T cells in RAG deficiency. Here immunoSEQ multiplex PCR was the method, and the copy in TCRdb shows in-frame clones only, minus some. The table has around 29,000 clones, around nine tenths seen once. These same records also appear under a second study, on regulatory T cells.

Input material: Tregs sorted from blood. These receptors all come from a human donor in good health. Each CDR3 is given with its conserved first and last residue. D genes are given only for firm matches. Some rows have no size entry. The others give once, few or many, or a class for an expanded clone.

CDR3 protein: CASSQEVPGTQYF
CDR3 DNA: TGCGCCAGCAGCCAGGAGGTGCCTGGGACCCAGTACTTC
V gene: TRBV4-1
J gene: TRBJ2-5
clone size: -
D gene: -

CDR3 protein: CASSLKGEGTNEKLFF
CDR3 DNA: TGTGCCAGCAGCTTGAAAGGGGAGGGAACTAATGAAAAACTGTTTTTT
V gene: TRBV5-6
J gene: TRBJ1-4
clone size: -
D gene: -

CDR3 protein: CASSLTGGNQPQHF
CDR3 DNA: TGTGCCAGCAGCTTGACAGGGGGCAATCAGCCCCAGCATTTT
V gene: TRBV11-2
J gene: TRBJ1-5
clone size: -
D gene: TRBD1

CDR3 protein: CASSEWGTRYTF
CDR3 DNA: TGTGCCAGCAGTGAGTGGGGGACCCGCTACACCTTC
V gene: TRBV2
J gene: TRBJ1-2
clone size: -
D gene: -

CDR3 protein: CASSEAWTGGGQPQHF
CDR3 DNA: TGTGCCAGCAGTGAAGCTTGGACAGGGGGCGGTCAGCCCCAGCATTTT
V gene: TRBV2
J gene: TRBJ1-5
clone size: -
D gene: TRBD1

CDR3 protein: CASSLVLGTEAFF
CDR3 DNA: TGTGCCAGCAGCTTAGTCTTGGGGACTGAAGCTTTCTTT
V gene: TRBV7-6
J gene: TRBJ1-1
clone size: -
D gene: -

CDR3 protein: CASRIWGGNTEAFF
CDR3 DNA: TGTGCCAGCAGAATCTGGGGGGGGAACACTGAAGCTTTCTTT
V gene: TRBV27
J gene: TRBJ1-1
clone size: -
D gene: -

CDR3 protein: CASSGRDRGSYNEQFF
CDR3 DNA: TGTGCCAGCAGTGGAAGGGACAGGGGCTCCTACAATGAGCAGTTCTTC
V gene: TRBV25-1
J gene: TRBJ2-1
clone size: -
D gene: TRBD1

CDR3 protein: CASRGTGLMNTEAFF
CDR3 DNA: TGTGCCAGCAGGGGGACAGGACTCATGAACACTGAAGCTTTCTTT
V gene: TRBV14
J gene: TRBJ1-1
clone size: once
D gene: TRBD1

CDR3 protein: CASSLVAAGELFF
CDR3 DNA: TGTGCCAGCAGCTTAGTGGCGGCCGGGGAGCTGTTTTTT
V gene: TRBV11-3
J gene: TRBJ2-2
clone size: -
D gene: -

CDR3 protein: CASSERVSGNTIYF
CDR3 DNA: TGTGCCAGCAGTGAAAGGGTCTCTGGAAACACCATATATTTT
V gene: TRBV6-1
J gene: TRBJ1-3
clone size: -
D gene: -

CDR3 protein: CAWSEEKAVKADTQYF
CDR3 DNA: TGTGCCTGGAGTGAGGAGAAGGCGGTGAAAGCAGATACGCAGTATTTT
V gene: TRBV30
J gene: TRBJ2-3
clone size: -
D gene: -

CDR3 protein: CASSPLGGAHEKLFF
CDR3 DNA: TGTGCCAGTAGTCCCCTGGGAGGGGCTCATGAAAAACTGTTTTTT
V gene: TRBV19
J gene: TRBJ1-4
clone size: few
D gene: -

CDR3 protein: CASSVGPGPTEQFF
CDR3 DNA: TGTGCCAGCAGCGTGGGACCGGGACCAACAGAGCAGTTCTTC
V gene: TRBV9
J gene: TRBJ2-1
clone size: -
D gene: -

CDR3 protein: CASRSSVYNSPLHF
CDR3 DNA: TGTGCCAGCAGAAGCTCGGTCTATAATTCACCCCTCCACTTT
V gene: TRBV9
J gene: TRBJ1-6
clone size: -
D gene: -

CDR3 protein: CASSYRSGTGDSPLHF
CDR3 DNA: TGTGCCAGCAGTTACCGATCGGGGACCGGGGATTCACCCCTCCACTTT
V gene: TRBV6-6
J gene: TRBJ1-6
clone size: -
D gene: -

CDR3 protein: CASSLGDLNSPLHF
CDR3 DNA: TGTGCCAGCAGCTTAGGGGATTTGAATTCACCCCTCCACTTT
V gene: TRBV7-9
J gene: TRBJ1-6
clone size: few
D gene: -

CDR3 protein: CASSLDPGQADGYTF
CDR3 DNA: TGCGCCAGCAGCTTGGATCCGGGACAGGCCGATGGCTACACCTTC
V gene: TRBV5-1
J gene: TRBJ1-2
clone size: -
D gene: TRBD1

CDR3 protein: CASSLVQDPYNEQFF
CDR3 DNA: TGCGCCAGCAGCTTGGTACAGGACCCCTACAATGAGCAGTTCTTC
V gene: TRBV5-1
J gene: TRBJ2-1
clone size: -
D gene: -

CDR3 protein: CASGHRGPTYEQYF
CDR3 DNA: TGTGCCAGTGGGCACAGGGGGCCTACCTACGAGCAGTACTTC
V gene: TRBV19
J gene: TRBJ2-7
clone size: -
D gene: TRBD1

CDR3 protein: CASSESGQGATEAFF
CDR3 DNA: TGCGCCAGCAGTGAGTCGGGACAGGGGGCCACTGAAGCTTTCTTT
V gene: TRBV10-1
J gene: TRBJ1-1
clone size: -
D gene: TRBD1

CDR3 protein: CASSWRTRPHEKLFF
CDR3 DNA: TGTGCCAGCAGCTGGAGAACACGGCCTCATGAAAAACTGTTTTTT
V gene: TRBV7-2
J gene: TRBJ1-4
clone size: -
D gene: -

CDR3 protein: CASSRDRRNYEQYF
CDR3 DNA: TGTGCCAGCAGTCGGGACAGGCGAAACTACGAGCAGTACTTC
V gene: TRBV27
J gene: TRBJ2-7
clone size: once
D gene: TRBD1

CDR3 protein: CASSLGQGAHGYTF
CDR3 DNA: TGTGCCAGCAGCCTGGGACAGGGGGCGCATGGCTACACCTTC
V gene: TRBV11-2
J gene: TRBJ1-2
clone size: -
D gene: TRBD1

CDR3 protein: CASSLSGEAFF
CDR3 DNA: TGTGCCAGCAGCTTATCGGGTGAAGCTTTCTTT
V gene: TRBV11-2
J gene: TRBJ1-1
clone size: -
D gene: -

CDR3 protein: CASSLSTPGTSGGGETQYF
CDR3 DNA: TGCGCCAGCAGCCTTTCTACTCCCGGGACTAGCGGGGGAGGAGAGACCCAGTACTTC
V gene: TRBV4-1
J gene: TRBJ2-5
clone size: -
D gene: TRBD2

CDR3 protein: CASSLGAIRLLNTEAFF
CDR3 DNA: TGTGCCAGCAGCTTGGGGGCCATTAGGCTGCTGAACACTGAAGCTTTCTTT
V gene: TRBV7-8
J gene: TRBJ1-1
clone size: few
D gene: -

CDR3 protein: CASSPITGETQYF
CDR3 DNA: TGCGCCAGCAGCCCCATTACGGGGGAGACCCAGTACTTC
V gene: TRBV5-1
J gene: TRBJ2-5
clone size: -
D gene: -

CDR3 protein: CASSFPRETQYF
CDR3 DNA: TGTGCCAGCAGCTTCCCCCGGGAGACCCAGTACTTC
V gene: TRBV5-4
J gene: TRBJ2-5
clone size: -
D gene: -

CDR3 protein: CASSRAGLGEKLFF
CDR3 DNA: TGTGCCAGCAGCCGGGCAGGGTTGGGGGAAAAACTGTTTTTT
V gene: TRBV5-4
J gene: TRBJ1-4
clone size: -
D gene: -

CDR3 protein: CASSDLLLEGGHDTQYF
CDR3 DNA: TGTGCCAGCAGTGACCTCCTCCTGGAGGGGGGGCATGATACGCAGTATTTT
V gene: TRBV25-1
J gene: TRBJ2-3
clone size: -
D gene: -

CDR3 protein: CASSLDSRNTEAFF
CDR3 DNA: TGCGCCAGCAGCTTGGACTCCAGGAACACTGAAGCTTTCTTT
V gene: TRBV5-1
J gene: TRBJ1-1
clone size: -
D gene: -

CDR3 protein: CASSLYPPGANYGYTF
CDR3 DNA: TGTGCCAGCAGCTTATATCCCCCAGGGGCTAACTATGGCTACACCTTC
V gene: TRBV7-2
J gene: TRBJ1-2
clone size: once
D gene: -

CDR3 protein: CASSDVGGGTDTQYF
CDR3 DNA: TGCGCCAGCAGTGATGTAGGGGGCGGCACAGATACGCAGTATTTT
V gene: TRBV10-1
J gene: TRBJ2-3
clone size: once
D gene: TRBD1

CDR3 protein: CASAGDRVNYGYTF
CDR3 DNA: TGCGCCAGCGCCGGCGACAGGGTTAACTATGGCTACACCTTC
V gene: TRBV5-1
J gene: TRBJ1-2
clone size: -
D gene: TRBD1

CDR3 protein: CASSSKITGDEQYF
CDR3 DNA: TGTGCCAGCAGCTCGAAGATTACAGGGGACGAGCAGTACTTC
V gene: TRBV11-2
J gene: TRBJ2-7
clone size: -
D gene: TRBD1

CDR3 protein: CASSLDRVSDTQYF
CDR3 DNA: TGTGCCAGCAGTTTGGACAGGGTATCAGATACGCAGTATTTT
V gene: TRBV27
J gene: TRBJ2-3
clone size: few
D gene: TRBD1

CDR3 protein: CASSSLMGGPYSGANVLTF
CDR3 DNA: TGTGCCAGCAGTTCCCTCATGGGGGGGCCATATTCTGGGGCCAACGTCCTGACTTTC
V gene: TRBV28
J gene: TRBJ2-6
clone size: -
D gene: -

CDR3 protein: CASSQDGQGPDLAFF
CDR3 DNA: TGCGCCAGCAGCCAAGACGGACAGGGGCCTGATTTAGCTTTCTTT
V gene: TRBV4-1
J gene: TRBJ1-1
clone size: -
D gene: TRBD1

CDR3 protein: CASSLGESNYGYTF
CDR3 DNA: TGCGCCAGCAGCTTGGGGGAGTCTAACTATGGCTACACCTTC
V gene: TRBV5-1
J gene: TRBJ1-2
clone size: -
D gene: -

CDR3 protein: CATKRQGVYEQYF
CDR3 DNA: TGTGCCACAAAGAGACAGGGGGTCTACGAGCAGTACTTC
V gene: TRBV15
J gene: TRBJ2-7
clone size: -
D gene: TRBD1